This TCR beta chain was sequenced for a study of cytomegalovirus exposure and HLA in healthy donors. Study-level points and caveats: Later analysis associated a missense DCLRE1C variant with TCR beta V- and J-gene trimming. The study put around 180 TCR beta chains on its list as cytomegalovirus-associated. Among donors in an Asian-associated ancestry cluster, a later analysis reportedly found fewer N-insertions than the roughly 610-donor mean.

Healthy bone marrow donors made up the donor group. V lost 3 bases to trimming and J lost 3 bases, with 12 bases between them. CDR1 and CDR2 (germline): SNHLY, FYNNEI. There are 15 residues in the CDR3. The primer mix had 60 Vbeta and 13 Jbeta primers. The assay was immunoSEQ multiplex PCR, and TCRdb's table has in-frame clones only and misses some. Here the sample spans fewer than 95,000 clones, 75% to 85% being singletons. For this clone: Its antigen is unidentified.

Sample: PBMCs. The rearrangement links TRBV2 to TRBJ1-5; the D gene is possibly TRBD1 (6 bases). This sequence originates from a man younger than 30 in good health and CMV-seronegative. DNA for the CDR3: TGTGCCAGCAGTGACCAGGGGAGTAACAATCAGCCCCAGCATTTT. Translation gives CASSDQGSNNQPQHF.